Presented here are 6 T cell receptor beta chains from one specimen sequenced in a study of a mutant IDH1 vaccine in newly diagnosed glioma. This table comes from immunoSEQ multiplex PCR, and its TCRdb copy is limited to in-frame clones, with some not included. Among about 94,000 clones listed, just under 90% were seen once. Time point here: week 47, end of study. Topical imiquimod accompanied each vaccine dose, which consisted of 300 ug of mutant IDH1 20-mer peptide. Antigens of these TCRs are unknown. The sample consisted of PBMCs, taken from a glioma patient whose treatment included an IDH1 peptide vaccine. These receptor sequences come from a woman in her 50s with glioma.

The V and J genes are TRBV28 and TRBJ2-3; TRBD2 agrees at 7 bases. V lost 5 bases and J lost 4; bases outside the gene matches: 9. CDR1 and CDR2 from the germline V gene are MDHEN and SYDVKM. The CDR3 has 15 residues. The CDR3 protein is CASSLGGSGSDTQYF. The DNA of the CDR3 is TGTGCCAGCAGTCTGGGCGGGAGTGGTTCAGATACGCAGTATTTT.

This clone occurred a few times. The chain carries TRBV7-3 and TRBJ2-1; tentative D call: TRBD1 (6 bases). Trimming stripped 4 bases from V and 9 bases from J, with 16 bases between. The CDR3 is 14 amino acids. The germline gives CDR1 SGHTA, CDR2 FQGTGA. CDR3 nucleotide sequence: TGTGCCAGCAGCTGGGAAGGGGGTTTTGGTGAGCAGTTCTTC. It is translated as CASSWEGGFGEQFF.

V is TRBV9 and J is TRBJ2-7, with 7 positions matching TRBD1. The ends lost 2 bases at V and 0 bases at J; junction bases unmatched: 2. Germline V gene sequence: CDR1 SGDLS, CDR2 YYNGEE. CDR3 length: 14 residues. The CDR3 here is CASSVDRVSYEQYF. The CDR3 DNA follows: TGTGCCAGCAGCGTTGACAGGGTCTCCTACGAGCAGTACTTC.

This chain connects TRBV7-8 to TRBJ2-2, with a possible D match to TRBD2 (5 bases). This CDR3 is 18 amino acids long. Germline assignment: CDR1 SGHVS and CDR2 FQNEAQ. V shed 5 bases and J shed 0 bases, with 19 bases lying between them. The CDR3 DNA sequence: TGTGCCAGCAGCCAAGTACGACGGGGATTCGCGAACACCGGGGAGCTGTTTTTT. Translation gives CASSQVRRGFANTGELFF.

The count of this clone is one. The V call is TRBV27, the J call TRBJ2-5; 15 bases line up with TRBD2. The length of the CDR3 is 16 residues. The J segment lost 5 bases and the V segment lost 5 bases, leaving 6 bases of the junction unmatched. CDR1 is MNHEY, CDR2 SMNVEV, per germline (reference sequence). The DNA of the CDR3 is TGTGCCAGCAGTCCCGGACTAGCGGGAGGGATGGAGACCCAGTACTTC. Protein product: CASSPGLAGGMETQYF.

The V and J genes are TRBV2 and TRBJ2-4; no clear D gene. CDR1 SNHLY and CDR2 FYNNEI come from the germline V gene. Trimming removed 7 bases at V and 0 bases at J, with 10 bases between. The CDR3 is made up of 14 amino acids. CDR3 residues: CASTFVEAKNIQYF. The CDR3 bases are TGTGCCAGCACCTTCGTAGAAGCCAAAAACATTCAGTACTTC.